The 23 T cell receptor beta chains presented below share a single source sample, sequenced in a study of CD8 T cells in Susac syndrome (dated by TCRdb to about 2019). Library generation was performed with the immunoSEQ multiplex PCR assay. RNA was extracted using the RNeasy kit, and roughly 0.5 to 1 ug of the RNA was reverse transcribed with random hexamers. TCRdb cleaned the public reads at Q25 with fastp, built clones with MiXCR and kept in-frame beta chains. Rows are combined by CDR3 protein, so each entry shows the most common genes and DNA. Across this sample there are some 400,000 distinct CDR3 sequences, with approximately 85% seen only once. The leading ten clones occupy 0.09% to 0.15% of the sample. The sample consisted of CD8+ T cells from PBMCs. Every receptor here comes from a human donor with multiple sclerosis.

This clonotype was seen once. The chain links TRBV29-1 to TRBJ1-1, with a tentative D call TRBD1 (5 bases). V was pared by 6 bases and J by 1 base, with 9 bases between. From germline, CDR1 is SQVTM and CDR2 ANQGSEA. The CDR3 extends over 12 amino acids. The CDR3 region is CSVGGGNTEAFF. The DNA of the CDR3 is TGCAGCGTCGGGGGGGGGAACACTGAAGCTTTCTTT.

V usage is TRBV5-4 and J usage is TRBJ1-4, with D uncertain. V was shortened by 0 bases and J by 0 bases, with 6 bases between the two germline ends. This CDR3 contains 15 residues. Germline assignment: CDR1 SGHNT and CDR2 YYREEE (reference sequence). The CDR3 DNA follows: TGTGCCAGCAGCTTGGCTGGCCCAACTAATGAAAAACTGTTTTTT. The encoded protein is CASSLAGPTNEKLFF.

This clonotype appeared a single time. The V call is TRBV27, the J call TRBJ2-7, with D possibly matching TRBD1 (8 bases). Deletions cut 3 bases from V and 3 bases from J, with 12 bases between. The CDR3 runs 14 residues. Looked up from germline, CDR1 is MNHEY and CDR2 is SMNVEV (reference sequence). CDR3 residues: CASSLDREGYEQYF. The CDR3 DNA sequence: TGTGCCAGCAGTTTGGACAGGGAGGGCTACGAGCAGTACTTC.

J is TRBJ2-7 and V is TRBV7-9, with D tentatively TRBD2 (6 bases). Per the germline V gene, CDR1 is SEHNR and CDR2 is FQNEAQ (reference sequence). The CDR3 loop spans 13 amino acids. V dropped 5 bases and J dropped 3 bases, with 11 bases sitting between them. The chain's CDR3 is CASSGRGSYEQYF. The CDR3 nucleotides are TGTGCCAGCAGCGGGCGGGGCAGCTACGAGCAGTACTTC.

The chain combines TRBV11-2 with TRBJ1-1, with TRBD1 matching 12 bases. CDR1 is SGHAT and CDR2 is FQNNGV in the germline V gene. The CDR3 has 15 residues. V gave up 2 bases and J gave up 5 bases; unmatched junction bases: 3. The CDR3 spells CASSLWDRGLTEAFF. DNA of the CDR3: TGTGCCAGCAGCTTATGGGACAGGGGGCTTACTGAAGCTTTCTTT.

The chain combines TRBV30 with TRBJ1-1; D not certain. The germline V and J ends were trimmed by 1 base and 0 bases, with 6 bases remaining between them. CDR3 length equals 13 residues. Germline CDR1 is GTSNPN and CDR2 is SVGIG (reference sequence). This CDR3 is CAWSDPLNTEAFF. The CDR3 DNA is TGTGCCTGGAGTGACCCCCTGAACACTGAAGCTTTCTTT.

The V gene is TRBV4-1, the J gene TRBJ2-3; a possible D gene is TRBD1 (5 bases). Trimming removed 1 base at V and 0 bases at J, with 8 bases between. Germline lookup yields CDR1 MGHRA and CDR2 YSYEKL. The CDR3 extends over 15 amino acids. CDR3 sequence reads: CASSQGGGSTDTQYF. The CDR3 DNA is TGCGCCAGCAGCCAAGGGGGCGGTAGCACAGATACGCAGTATTTT.

The genes are TRBV20-1 and TRBJ2-1, with 11 bases fitting TRBD2. Trimming took 6 bases from V and 6 from J; bases not matched to a gene: 7. Germline CDR1 reads DFQATT; CDR2 reads SNEGSKA (reference sequence). This CDR3 has 14 residues. CDR3 sequence (DNA): TGCAGTGCCGTCCTAGCGGGAGGCAGCAATGAGCAGTTCTTC. This translates into CSAVLAGGSNEQFF.

CDR3 sequence: CAWSPGGTEAFF. DNA for the CDR3: TGTGCCTGGAGTCCCGGGGGCACTGAAGCTTTCTTT. V gene TRBV30 combines with J gene TRBJ1-1; a weak D match, TRBD1 (5 bases). Trimming took 2 bases from V and 4 from J, leaving 8 bases between them. CDR1 is GTSNPN and CDR2 is SVGIG in the germline V gene (reference sequence). The CDR3 totals 12 residues.

The rearrangement joins TRBV2 to TRBJ2-7, with 9 bases lining up with TRBD1. The V gene's germline CDR1 is SNHLY and CDR2 FYNNEI. The CDR3 has 15 residues. Trimming removed 0 bases from V and 5 bases from J; junction bases left unmatched: 5. The CDR3 sequence: CASSEAGTGYHEQYF. In DNA form, the CDR3 reads TGTGCCAGCAGTGAAGCGGGGACAGGGTACCACGAGCAGTACTTC.

This chain links TRBV10-2 with TRBJ1-1, with 11 bases identical to TRBD1. The CDR3 loop spans 15 amino acids. Germline V lookup: CDR1 WSHSY, CDR2 SAAADI. Trimming removed 8 bases from V and 3 bases from J; junction bases left unmatched: 8. CDR3 coding DNA: TGCGCCAGCCTCGGACAGGGGGCAAGGTACACTGAAGCTTTCTTT. Protein sequence: CASLGQGARYTEAFF.

The chain joins TRBV15 to TRBJ2-2; unclear D gene. The CDR3 loop spans 14 amino acids. The V and J ends lost 6 bases and 0 bases respectively, with 8 bases between them. Per the germline V gene, CDR1 is LNHNV and CDR2 is YYDKDF (reference sequence). The CDR3 coding sequence is TGTGCCACCAGTTTGACGGCGAACACCGGGGAGCTGTTTTTT. It is translated as CATSLTANTGELFF.

This chain joins TRBV12-3 or TRBV12-4 and TRBJ2-2; 10 nucleotides agree with TRBD1. This CDR3 has 15 residues. V shed 7 bases and J 6 bases; nucleotides not matched to a gene: 8. The CDR3 region has the DNA TGTGCCAGCACCGAGGACAGGGGGGATCCCGGGGAGCTGTTTTTT. Protein: CASTEDRGDPGELFF.

The J gene is TRBJ2-7, the V gene TRBV5-8, with D unresolved. The CDR3 has 16 residues. Germline V gene sequence: CDR1 SGHTS, CDR2 YDEGEE. With 4 bases removed from V and 0 bases from J, the gap between germline ends came to 17 bases. CDR3 sequence reads: CASSRGSGRISYEQYF. DNA for the CDR3: TGTGCCAGCAGCCGTGGTTCTGGACGTATCTCCTACGAGCAGTACTTC. Full variable domain (missing parts from reference TRBV5-8 and TRBJ2-7): EAGVTQSPTHLIKTRGQQATLRCSPISGHTSVYWYQQALGLGLQFLLWYDEGEERNRGNFPPRFSGRQFPNYSSELNVNALELEDSALYLCASSRGSGRISYEQYFGPGTRLTVT.

This clonotype is a singleton in its sample. The chain employs TRBV5-1 and TRBJ2-1, with 9 positions matching TRBD1. The CDR3 totals 16 residues. V dropped 1 base and J dropped 2; count of bases not matched to a gene: 4. Looked up from germline, CDR1 is SGHRS and CDR2 is YFSETQ. The CDR3 nucleotides read TGCGCCAGCAGCTTGTTGGGACAGGGAACCTACAATGAGCAGTTCTTC. Amino acid sequence: CASSLLGQGTYNEQFF.

This clonotype has just one count. The V call is TRBV29-1, the J call TRBJ2-7; 13 bases agree with TRBD2. Germline V lookup: CDR1 SQVTM, CDR2 ANQGSEA. V lost 5 bases and J lost 1; bases outside the gene matches: 14. The CDR3 length is 18 residues. CDR3 protein: CSVKGVLAGGPPSYEQYF. In DNA form, the CDR3 reads TGCAGCGTTAAGGGGGTACTAGCGGGAGGGCCTCCTTCCTACGAGCAGTACTTC.

In DNA, the CDR3 is TGTGCCAGCAGCGTACAGGGTACCACCGGGGAGCTGTTTTTT. It yields the protein CASSVQGTTGELFF. V is TRBV5-8 and J is TRBJ2-2; the D gene is possibly TRBD1 (6 bases). Germline V gene sequence: CDR1 SGHTS, CDR2 YDEGEE. The V end was cut by 4 bases, the J end by 4 bases, with 11 bases between. CDR3 length equals 14 residues. Supplemented by reference TRBV5-8 and TRBJ2-2, the full variable domain reads EAGVTQSPTHLIKTRGQQATLRCSPISGHTSVYWYQQALGLGLQFLLWYDEGEERNRGNFPPRFSGRQFPNYSSELNVNALELEDSALYLCASSVQGTTGELFFGEGSRLTVL.

DNA of the CDR3: TGTGCCAGCATTCGGAGCGGCGGGAGGGCGGTAAATGAGCAGTTCTTC. As protein: CASIRSGGRAVNEQFF. The J gene is TRBJ2-1, the V gene TRBV28; 9 bases line up with TRBD2. Germline lookup yields CDR1 MDHEN and CDR2 SYDVKM. The CDR3 is 16 residues long. V lost 7 bases to trimming and J lost 7 bases; unmatched junction nucleotides: 14.

The rearrangement joins TRBV5-1 to TRBJ2-1; 10 bases align to TRBD1. The CDR3 length is 15 residues. The V gene's germline CDR1 is SGHRS and CDR2 YFSETQ. V was clipped by 5 bases and J by 6 bases; unmatched bases: 8. In DNA, the CDR3 is TGCGCCAGCAGTTTAGGGACAGGGGTGATCAATGAGCAGTTCTTC. Translating gives CASSLGTGVINEQFF.

The chain carries TRBV5-5 and TRBJ1-3; 11 positions agree with TRBD1. Germline V gene sequence: CDR1 SGHKS, CDR2 YYEKEE (reference sequence). This CDR3 comprises 15 residues. With V trimmed by 4 bases and J by 2 bases, 2 bases remained unmatched. The CDR3 sequence: CASSAGQGAGNTIYF. The CDR3 bases are TGTGCCAGCAGCGCGGGACAGGGGGCTGGAAACACCATATATTTT.

This clonotype was counted a single time. The chain recombines TRBV24-1 with TRBJ2-7, with D possibly TRBD1 on 5 matching bases. The CDR3 has 13 residues. The ends were cut back, 10 bases at V and 0 bases at J, with 12 bases in the middle. The germline V gene encodes CDR1 KGHDR and CDR2 SFDVKD. The CDR3 bases are TGTGCCACGGGGCGTAGGGACTCCTACGAGCAGTACTTC. Its protein is CATGRRDSYEQYF.

J is TRBJ1-5 and V is TRBV5-6; D unclear. From germline, CDR1 is SGHDT and CDR2 YYEEEE. The CDR3 loop spans 13 amino acids. The V gene lost 4 bases and the J gene lost 5 bases, with 10 bases spanning the gap. The CDR3 DNA reads as TGTGCCAGCAGCCCACGGGCCGATCAGCCCCAGCATTTT. Amino acids: CASSPRADQPQHF. The entire variable domain, with the rest obtained from reference TRBV5-6 and TRBJ1-5, is as follows: DAGVTQSPTHLIKTRGQQVTLRCSPKSGHDTVSWYQQALGQGPQFIFQYYEEEERQRGNFPDRFSGHQFPNYSSELNVNALLLGDSALYLCASSPRADQPQHFGDGTRLSIL.

The V gene is TRBV2, the J gene TRBJ2-1, with 13 bases identical to TRBD2. V trimming: 6 bases; J trimming: 4 bases; junction bases outside the gene matches: 9. CDR3 size: 17 residues. CDR1 is SNHLY, CDR2 FYNNEI, per germline. In DNA, the CDR3 is TGTGCCAGCAGGCGGACTAGCGGGGGAGAGAGATACAATGAGCAGTTCTTC. This encodes CASRRTSGGERYNEQFF. The whole variable domain, remainder taken from reference TRBV2 and TRBJ2-1, is EPEVTQTPSHQVTQMGQEVILRCVPISNHLYFYWYRQILGQKVEFLVSFYNNEISEKSEIFDDQFSVERPDGSNFTLKIRSTKLEDSAMYFCASRRTSGGERYNEQFFGPGTRLTVL.